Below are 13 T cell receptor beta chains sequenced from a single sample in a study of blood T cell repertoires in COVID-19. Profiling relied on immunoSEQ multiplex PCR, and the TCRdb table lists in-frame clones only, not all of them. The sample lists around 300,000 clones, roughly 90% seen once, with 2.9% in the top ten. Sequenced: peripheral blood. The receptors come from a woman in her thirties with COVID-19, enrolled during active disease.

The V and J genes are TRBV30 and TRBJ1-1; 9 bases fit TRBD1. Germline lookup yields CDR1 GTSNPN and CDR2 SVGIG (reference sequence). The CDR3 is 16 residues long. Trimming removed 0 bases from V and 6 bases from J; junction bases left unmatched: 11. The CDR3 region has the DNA TGTGCCTGGAGTGTAGTACGGGACAGGGCAATGGCTGAAGCTTTCTTT. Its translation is CAWSVVRDRAMAEAFF. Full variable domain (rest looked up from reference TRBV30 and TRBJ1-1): SQTIHQWPATLVQPVGSPLSLECTVEGTSNPNLYWYRQAAGRGLQLLFYSVGIGQISSEVPQNLSASRPQDRQFILSSKKLLLSDSGFYLCAWSVVRDRAMAEAFFGQGTRLTVV.

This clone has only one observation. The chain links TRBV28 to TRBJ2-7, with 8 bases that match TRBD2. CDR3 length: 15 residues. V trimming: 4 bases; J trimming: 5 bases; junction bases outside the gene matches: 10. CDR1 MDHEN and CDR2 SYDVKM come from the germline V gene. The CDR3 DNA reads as TGTGCCAGCAGTTCCACCGGGACTAGAATCCACGAGCAGTACTTC. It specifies CASSSTGTRIHEQYF.

CDR3 residues: CASSYWGTANTGELFF. The DNA for the CDR3 is TGTGCCAGCAGTTACTGGGGGACAGCGAACACCGGGGAGCTGTTTTTT. The rearrangement joins TRBV6-5 to TRBJ2-2, with TRBD1 matching over 7 bases. The V and J ends lost 1 base and 0 bases, in that order; junction bases with no gene match: 2. Per the germline V gene, CDR1 is MNHEY and CDR2 is SVGAGI. The CDR3 contains 16 residues.

The CDR3 protein is CASSYRDRSDYEQYF. CDR3 nucleotide sequence: TGTGCCAGCAGCTACCGGGACAGGTCAGACTACGAGCAGTACTTC. The chain employs TRBV7-8 and TRBJ2-7; 8 bases are shared with TRBD1. With V trimmed by 4 bases and J by 3 bases, 8 bases remained unmatched. Germline V gene lookup returns CDR1 SGHVS and CDR2 FQNEAQ. The CDR3 covers 15 residues.

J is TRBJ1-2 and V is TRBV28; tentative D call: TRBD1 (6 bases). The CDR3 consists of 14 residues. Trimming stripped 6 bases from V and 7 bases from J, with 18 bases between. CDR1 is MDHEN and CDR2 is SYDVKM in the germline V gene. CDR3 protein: CASRADRILPGYTF. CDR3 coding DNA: TGTGCCAGCAGGGCCGACAGGATCCTCCCTGGCTACACCTTC.

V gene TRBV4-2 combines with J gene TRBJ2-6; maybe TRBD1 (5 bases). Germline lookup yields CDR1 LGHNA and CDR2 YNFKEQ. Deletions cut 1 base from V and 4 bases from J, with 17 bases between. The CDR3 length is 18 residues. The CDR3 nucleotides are TGTGCCAGCAGCCAAGTTGGCCCCCGAAGGGGCGGGGCCAACGTCCTGACTTTC. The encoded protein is CASSQVGPRRGGANVLTF.

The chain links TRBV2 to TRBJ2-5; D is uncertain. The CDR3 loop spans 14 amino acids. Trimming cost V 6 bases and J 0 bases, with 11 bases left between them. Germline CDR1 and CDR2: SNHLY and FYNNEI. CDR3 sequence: CASSATQYQETQYF. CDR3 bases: TGTGCCAGCAGCGCAACCCAGTACCAAGAGACCCAGTACTTC.

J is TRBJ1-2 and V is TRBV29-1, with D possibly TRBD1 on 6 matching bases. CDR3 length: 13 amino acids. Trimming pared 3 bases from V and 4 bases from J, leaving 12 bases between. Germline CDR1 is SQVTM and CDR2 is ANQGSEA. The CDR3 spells CSVDGGRGYGYTF. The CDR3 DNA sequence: TGCAGCGTTGATGGGGGCAGGGGCTATGGCTACACCTTC.

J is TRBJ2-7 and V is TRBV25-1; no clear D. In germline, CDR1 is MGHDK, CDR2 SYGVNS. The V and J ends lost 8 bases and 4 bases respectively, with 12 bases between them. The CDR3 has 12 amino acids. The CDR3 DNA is TGTGCCAGCCCACTACCCGGGTACGAGCAGTACTTC. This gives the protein CASPLPGYEQYF.

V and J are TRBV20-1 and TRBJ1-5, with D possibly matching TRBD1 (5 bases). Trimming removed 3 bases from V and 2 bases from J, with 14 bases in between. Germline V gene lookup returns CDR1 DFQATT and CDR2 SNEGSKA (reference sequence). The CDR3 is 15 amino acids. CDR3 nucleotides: TGCAGTGCTAGTACAGGCCTCCCGGGCAATCAGCCCCAGCATTTT. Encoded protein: CSASTGLPGNQPQHF.

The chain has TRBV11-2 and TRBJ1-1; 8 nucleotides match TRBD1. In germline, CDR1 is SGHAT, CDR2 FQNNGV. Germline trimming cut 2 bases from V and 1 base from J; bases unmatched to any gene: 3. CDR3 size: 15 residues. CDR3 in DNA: TGTGCCAGCAGCTTACGCGGGACAGGGAACACTGAAGCTTTCTTT. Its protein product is CASSLRGTGNTEAFF. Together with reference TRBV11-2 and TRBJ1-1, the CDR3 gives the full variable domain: EAGVAQSPRYKIIEKRQSVAFWCNPISGHATLYWYQQILGQGPKLLIQFQNNGVVDDSQLPKDRFSAERLKGVDSTLKIQPAKLEDSAVYLCASSLRGTGNTEAFFGQGTRLTVV.

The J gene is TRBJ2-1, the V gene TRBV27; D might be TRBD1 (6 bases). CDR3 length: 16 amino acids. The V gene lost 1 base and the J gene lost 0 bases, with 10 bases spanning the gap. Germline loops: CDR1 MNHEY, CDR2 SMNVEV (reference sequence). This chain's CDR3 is CASSLFGDISYNEQFF. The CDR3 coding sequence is TGTGCCAGCAGTTTATTTGGGGACATCTCCTACAATGAGCAGTTCTTC.

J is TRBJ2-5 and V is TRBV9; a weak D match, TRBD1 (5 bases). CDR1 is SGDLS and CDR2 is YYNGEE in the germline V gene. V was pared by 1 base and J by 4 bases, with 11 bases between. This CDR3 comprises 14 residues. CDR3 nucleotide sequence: TGTGCCAGCAGCGTATCCGGCAGGGCAGAGACCCAGTACTTC. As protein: CASSVSGRAETQYF.